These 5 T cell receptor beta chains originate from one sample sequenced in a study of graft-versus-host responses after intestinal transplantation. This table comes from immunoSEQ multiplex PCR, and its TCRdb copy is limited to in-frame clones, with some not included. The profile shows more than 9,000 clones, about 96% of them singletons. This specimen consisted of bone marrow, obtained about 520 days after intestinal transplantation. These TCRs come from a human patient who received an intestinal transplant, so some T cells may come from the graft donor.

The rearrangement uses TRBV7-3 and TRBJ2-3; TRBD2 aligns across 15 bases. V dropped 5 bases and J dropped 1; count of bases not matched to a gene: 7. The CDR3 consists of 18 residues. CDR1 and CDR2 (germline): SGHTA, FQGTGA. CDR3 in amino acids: CASSRGLAGGPGTDTQYF. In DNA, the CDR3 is TGTGCCAGCAGCCGCGGACTAGCGGGAGGGCCAGGCACAGATACGCAGTATTTT.

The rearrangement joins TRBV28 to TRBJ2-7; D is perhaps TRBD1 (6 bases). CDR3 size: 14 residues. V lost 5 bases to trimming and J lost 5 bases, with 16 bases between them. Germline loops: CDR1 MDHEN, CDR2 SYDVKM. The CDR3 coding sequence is TGTGCCAGCAGTATACTACAGGGTATCCACGAGCAGTACTTC. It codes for CASSILQGIHEQYF.

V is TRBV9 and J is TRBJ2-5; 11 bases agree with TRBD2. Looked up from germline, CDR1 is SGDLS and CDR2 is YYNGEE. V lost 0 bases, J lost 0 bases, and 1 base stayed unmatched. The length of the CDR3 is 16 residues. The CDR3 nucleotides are TGTGCCAGCAGCGTAGGGACTAGCGGGTACCAAGAGACCCAGTACTTC. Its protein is CASSVGTSGYQETQYF.

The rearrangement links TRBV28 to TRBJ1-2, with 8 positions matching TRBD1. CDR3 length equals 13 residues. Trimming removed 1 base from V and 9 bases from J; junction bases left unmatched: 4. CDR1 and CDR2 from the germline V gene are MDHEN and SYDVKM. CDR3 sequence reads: CASSLSWTGSYTF. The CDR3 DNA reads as TGTGCCAGCAGTTTATCTTGGACAGGGAGCTACACCTTC.

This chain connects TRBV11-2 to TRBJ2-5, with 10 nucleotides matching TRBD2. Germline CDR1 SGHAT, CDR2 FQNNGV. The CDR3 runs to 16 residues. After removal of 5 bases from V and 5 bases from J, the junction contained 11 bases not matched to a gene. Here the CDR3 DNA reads TGTGCCAGCAGCCCGTCAAGCGGGAGGGCCTGGGAGACCCAGTACTTC. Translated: CASSPSSGRAWETQYF.